The rows below give T cell receptor beta chains drawn from one sample of a study of patients and donors after allogeneic stem cell transplantation. MiXCR, run by TCRdb on the RT-PCR reads, gives a single entry per CDR3 protein. The sample has approximately 200,000 distinct CDR3 sequences, around two fifths seen once. The sequencing input was blood, either unsorted or a sorted T cell fraction (not recorded which). The receptor set was obtained from a human donor who was either an allogeneic HSCT recipient or a stem cell or donor lymphocyte infusion donor (not recorded which). It is not recorded whose cells these are; they may come from a transplant donor. Each CDR3 is given with its conserved first and last residue. The order of the fields is CDR3 length, clone size, V gene, J gene, D gene, CDR3 DNA, CDR3 protein. A D gene is named only where the DNA matches it firmly. Size tells how often a clone was seen (once, few, many) or the class of an expanded clone, and some rows leave it out.

14	NA	TRBV5-5	TRBJ1-2	NA	TGTGCCAGCAGCTTGGAGGACACGGAGTATGGCTACACCTTC	CASSLEDTEYGYTF
15	NA	TRBV5-1	TRBJ1-5	NA	TGCGCCAGCAGCCCTTGGGACGGGGCGAATCAGCCCCAGCATTTT	CASSPWDGANQPQHF
15	NA	TRBV9	TRBJ2-7	TRBD2	TGTGTCAGCAGCGTAGCGGGAACCCCCTCCTACGAGCAGTACTTC	CVSSVAGTPSYEQYF
16	NA	TRBV12-3/TRBV12-4	TRBJ2-3	TRBD2	TGTGCCAGCAGTCCAAATACTAGCGGGAGATATGATACGCAGTATTTT	CASSPNTSGRYDTQYF
14	NA	TRBV7-2	TRBJ1-2	TRBD1	TGTGCCAGCAGTATCCCGGGACAGGGAAATGGCTACACCTTC	CASSIPGQGNGYTF
16	NA	TRBV6-6	TRBJ2-7	NA	TGTGCCAGCAGTTACACCCCTGCGTTAATGTCGGAAGAGCAGTACTTC	CASSYTPALMSEEQYF
12	few	TRBV14	TRBJ1-2	NA	TGTGCCAGCAGCCAGAGTTCCTATGGCTACACCTTC	CASSQSSYGYTF
16	NA	TRBV18	TRBJ2-1	TRBD2	TGTGCCAGCTCACGACTAGCGGGGTCTCTCTACAATGAGCAGTTCTTC	CASSRLAGSLYNEQFF
13	NA	TRBV29-1	TRBJ1-1	NA	TGCAGCGTTGATGGGGCGAGGAACACTGAAGCTTTCTTT	CSVDGARNTEAFF
17	few	TRBV7-9	TRBJ1-4	TRBD1	TGTGCCAGCAGCTTAGCCCGCCCGGGACAGGCTAATGAAAAACTGTTTTTT	CASSLARPGQANEKLFF